These T cell receptor beta chains were read from a single sample in a study of a mutant IDH1 vaccine in newly diagnosed glioma. Using immunoSEQ multiplex PCR, the repertoire was profiled, and TCRdb retains in-frame clones only, with some absent. The sample lists about 100,000 clones; about 82% were seen once. Sample: PBMCs, taken from a glioma patient treated with radiotherapy, temozolomide or both. These receptors were taken from a man aged 40-55 years with glioma. The CDR3 runs from the conserved cysteine through the conserved F or W. A D gene is named only where the DNA matches it firmly. Rows give clone size only sometimes, using once, few, many, or a class for an expanded clone.

abundance	d_gene	v_gene	j_gene	CDR3nt	CDR3aa
-	TRBD2	TRBV28	TRBJ2-3	TGTGCCAGCACCTGGACTAGCGAGTCAGATACGCAGTATTTT	CASTWTSESDTQYF
few	-	TRBV6-1	TRBJ2-7	TGTGCCAGCAGGACGACAAAGGGGGCCTACGAGCAGTACTTC	CASRTTKGAYEQYF
once	TRBD1	TRBV4-3	TRBJ1-2	TGCGCCAGCAGCCACGGACAGGGGTTCGGCTACACCTTC	CASSHGQGFGYTF
once	-	TRBV30	TRBJ2-7	TGTGCCTGGAACCCTTTGATGGGAGCCGAGCAGTACTTC	CAWNPLMGAEQYF
-	-	TRBV10-1	TRBJ2-5	TGCGCCAGCAGTTTGGACAGCCAAGAGACCCAGTACTTC	CASSLDSQETQYF
-	TRBD2	TRBV29-1	TRBJ2-2	TGCAGCGCCGGGACTAGCGGGGGCACCGGGGAGCTGTTTTTT	CSAGTSGGTGELFF
-	-	TRBV7-2	TRBJ1-5	TGTGCCAGCAGCTCCGGGGGGGTGCAGCCCCAGCATTTT	CASSSGGVQPQHF
-	TRBD1	TRBV25-1	TRBJ1-1	TGTGCCAGCAGTGCAAACCCCGGAGGGACAGGAAACACTGAAGCTTTCTTT	CASSANPGGTGNTEAFF
once	-	TRBV18	TRBJ1-1	TGTGCCAGCTCTAACAAGGTTGAAGCTTTCTTT	CASSNKVEAFF
-	TRBD2	TRBV19	TRBJ2-5	TGTGCCAGTAGTTCCCGGACTAGCGGGAGGGCCGTGGAGACCCAGTACTTC	CASSSRTSGRAVETQYF
-	TRBD1	TRBV5-4	TRBJ2-2	TGTGCCAGCAGCTTGCCCCAGGGGGCCTACGGGGAGCTGTTTTTT	CASSLPQGAYGELFF
-	-	TRBV6-1	TRBJ2-1	TGTGCCAGCAGTCGCCGACTGAGCGCAGACAATGAGCAGTTCTTC	CASSRRLSADNEQFF
-	-	TRBV21-1	TRBJ1-2	TGTGCCAGCAGCAAAGCGGAGAGGGGCCAGTCGCTTGGCTACACCTTC	CASSKAERGQSLGYTF
-	-	TRBV7-2	TRBJ1-4	TGTGCCAGCAGCTTAGTGCAAGCAACTAATGAAAAACTGTTTTTT	CASSLVQATNEKLFF
-	TRBD1	TRBV19	TRBJ2-7	TGTGCCAGATCCCCCCAGGGGGGACAGGGGGACGAGCAGTACTTC	CARSPQGGQGDEQYF
-	-	TRBV5-6	TRBJ1-2	TGTGCCAGCAGCCCCACAGGGAGCAGTTATGGCTACACCTTC	CASSPTGSSYGYTF
-	-	TRBV7-3	TRBJ2-5	TGTGCCAGCAGCCCCGGCGTTGGAATCCAAGAGACCCAGTACTTC	CASSPGVGIQETQYF
-	-	TRBV19	TRBJ2-7	TGTGCCAGTAGTTCCAATTTACTCTACGAGCAGTACTTC	CASSSNLLYEQYF
-	-	TRBV27	TRBJ1-5	TGTGCCAGCAGTCCTTCACAGGGACCTAGCAATCAGCCCCAGCATTTT	CASSPSQGPSNQPQHF
-	TRBD2	TRBV5-1	TRBJ2-7	TGCGCCAGCAGCCCTCGACTAGCGGTAAAAGCCTACGAGCAGTACTTC	CASSPRLAVKAYEQYF
-	TRBD1	TRBV27	TRBJ2-5	TGTGCCAGCAGTCCGTTTTGGACAGGGGGCTTAGAGACCCAGTACTTC	CASSPFWTGGLETQYF
-	TRBD1	TRBV12-5	TRBJ2-2	TGTGCTAGTGGTCCGGACAGGATAACCCCCGGGGAGCTGTTTTTT	CASGPDRITPGELFF
few	-	TRBV11-1	TRBJ1-1	TGTGCCAGCAGCTTAAACGGGCACAACACTGAAGCTTTCTTT	CASSLNGHNTEAFF
-	-	TRBV6-5	TRBJ1-5	TGTGCCAGTACGTGGGGTTGGAATCAGCCCCAGCATTTT	CASTWGWNQPQHF
few	-	TRBV5-6	TRBJ1-3	TGTGCCAGCAGCTTGGGCTTGGGCGGAACTGGAAACACCATATATTTT	CASSLGLGGTGNTIYF
-	-	TRBV27	TRBJ2-2	TGTGCCAGCAGTTTATCCGTCTCATCGGCAGGCAAGACTGGGGAGCTGTTTTTT	CASSLSVSSAGKTGELFF
once	-	TRBV7-3	TRBJ2-5	TGTGCCAGCAGCTTCAATGGGGAGACCCAGTACTTC	CASSFNGETQYF
-	-	TRBV5-1	TRBJ1-5	TGCGCCAGCAGCTCGGATCCGACAGATGCGAGCAATCAGCCCCAGCATTTT	CASSSDPTDASNQPQHF
few	-	TRBV9	TRBJ2-7	TGTGCCAGCAGCGGATACGAGCAGTACTTC	CASSGYEQYF
-	TRBD1	TRBV6-5	TRBJ2-7	TGTGCCAGCAGCCGGGGACAGGGGGCCTCCTACGAGCAGTACTTC	CASSRGQGASYEQYF
-	-	TRBV28	TRBJ1-1	TGTGCCAGCAGGCCCTTCGCCCGATTCTTGAACACTGAAGCTTTCTTT	CASRPFARFLNTEAFF
-	-	TRBV7-9	TRBJ1-6	TGTGCCCCTCGGAGGGCGGTGAATTCCTATAATTCACCCCTCCACTTT	CAPRRAVNSYNSPLHF